This entry describes one TCR beta chain. This clonotype was seen only a few times. There is no known antigen for this receptor. Base qualities were left out, and no much larger clone turns up one base away. This sample is drawn from a study of T cell repertoires in cytomegalovirus infection (dated by TCRdb to the late 2010s). Regarding the research as a whole: Donor HLA type was relevant to the analysis, as public TCR beta signatures indicated carriage of CMV infection together with the matching HLA type. What the work shows at the level of the full study, not this receptor alone: The ex vivo response was dominated by HLA-C-restricted CMV-specific TCR beta clonotypes, which also provided the single most frequent clonotype in two of eight donors. In both this cohort and an independent roughly 350-donor cohort, the cumulative frequency of public TCR beta family members distinguished carriers of CMV infection plus the relevant HLA type.

The CDR3 numbers 15 residues from cysteine through phenylalanine. CDR3 DNA only is kept here, 45 bases in frame from base 1. Compared with germline, V lacks 3 bases and J lacks 8 bases; bases without a gene match: 7. The germline V gene (reference sequence) specifies LNHDA as CDR1 and SQIVND as CDR2. The reads were generated on an Illumina HiSeq 1500. TCRdb reprocessing: public reads trimmed at Q25 with fastp, clones called with MiXCR, in-frame beta chains kept. Merged by CDR3 protein, the rows form single entries marked with the most common genes and DNA. The sample table lists roughly 250,000 distinct CDR3 sequences, about 12% of them with a count of one. Clones ranked in the top ten supply 1.5% to 2% of the sample.

The sequence links TRBV19 to TRBJ1-4; TRBD1 agrees with 9 junctional bases. The receptor comes from a human donor in good health (CMV status not recorded). Some clones in this sample may be carry-over from other donors' samples. Specimen: PBMCs. The nucleotide sequence reads as follows: TGTGCCAGTAGTATCGGGGACAGGGAAGACGAAAAACTGTTTTTT. Its protein product is CASSIGDREDEKLFF.